This TCR beta chain was identified during a study of T cell responses to AZD1222 COVID-19 vaccine. The assay was immunoSEQ multiplex PCR, and TCRdb's table has in-frame clones only and misses some. The data contain some 140,000 clones, approximately 93% of them singletons. The receptor was isolated from an adult in good health. This specimen was peripheral blood, taken on day 0 of AZD1222 vaccination.

CDR3 residues: CASTRTAPPDQPQHF. The CDR3 DNA follows: TGTGCCAGTACCCGGACGGCCCCACCTGATCAGCCCCAGCATTTT. The rearrangement joins TRBV19 to TRBJ1-5; D gene ambiguous. The CDR3 loop spans 15 amino acids. Trimming removed 7 bases from V and 5 bases from J, with 18 bases in between. Germline CDR1 LNHDA, CDR2 SQIVND (reference sequence).